The 24 T cell receptor beta chains below come from one sample, sequenced in a study of cytotoxic CD8 clonotypes in ibrutinib-treated CLL. Libraries were prepared by immunoSEQ multiplex PCR; TCRdb keeps only in-frame clonotypes and omits some of them. The sample has 150,000 or so clones, over 75% seen once. Sequenced here: PBMCs, sampled after 36 months of ibrutinib treatment. These receptors were obtained from a human donor with chronic lymphocytic leukemia.

J is TRBJ1-5 and V is TRBV19; tentatively, D is TRBD1 (6 bases). This CDR3 has 14 amino acids. Per germline, CDR1 LNHDA and CDR2 SQIVND (reference sequence). Trimming left V 7 bases short and J 4 bases short, with 14 bases between. CDR3 bases: TGTGCCAGTATCGCAGGGGCCGGGAATCAGCCCCAGCATTTT. Translating it yields CASIAGAGNQPQHF.

The chain is built from TRBV10-2 and TRBJ2-7; D uncertain. With 2 bases removed from V and 3 bases from J, the gap between germline ends came to 8 bases. Germline V lookup: CDR1 WSHSY, CDR2 SAAADI. This CDR3 has 13 amino acids. CDR3 sequence: CASSEVSLYEQYF. The CDR3 DNA is TGCGCCAGCAGTGAGGTGTCCCTCTACGAGCAGTACTTC.

The chain links TRBV7-3 to TRBJ2-3; the match to TRBD2 covers 8 bases. V lost 5 bases to trimming and J lost 6 bases; unmatched junction nucleotides: 10. Per the germline V gene, CDR1 is SGHTA and CDR2 is FQGTGA. There are 15 residues in the CDR3. The DNA for the CDR3 is TGTGCCAGCAGCCGCCGGGGGAGCGGGAGTGATACGCAGTATTTT. This translates into CASSRRGSGSDTQYF.

The chain employs TRBV14 and TRBJ2-7; D is undetermined. Looked up from germline, CDR1 is SGHDN and CDR2 is FVKESK. CDR3 length: 19 residues. Deletions cut 0 bases from V and 2 bases from J, with 23 bases between. The CDR3 loop reads CASSQEVGLTRLTTYEQYF. The CDR3 nucleotides read TGTGCCAGCAGCCAAGAAGTCGGATTGACCCGACTTACTACCTACGAGCAGTACTTC.

This clone appeared a few times. This sequence joins TRBV6-1 and TRBJ1-2; no definite D call. The germline V gene has CDR1 MNHNS and CDR2 SASEGT. Between the trimmed V and J ends, which lost 0 bases and 5 bases, there was a span of 10 bases. The CDR3 sequence is 14 residues long. CDR3 bases: TGTGCCAGCAGTGAAGCTTCGCAGCTTTATGGCTACACCTTC. Translated, it gives CASSEASQLYGYTF.

This clone was recorded once. Other DNA sequences from this sample encode an identical CDR3 as well. The gene calls are TRBV11-2 and TRBJ1-3; D is perhaps TRBD1 (5 bases). V was clipped by 1 base and J by 1 base, with 5 bases between them. The CDR3 covers 14 residues. The V gene's germline CDR1 is SGHAT and CDR2 FQNNGV. The CDR3 nucleotides read TGTGCCAGCAGCTTAGCAGGGTCTGGAAACACCATATATTTT. Its translation: CASSLAGSGNTIYF.

J is TRBJ1-5 and V is TRBV5-1; 7 bases fit TRBD1. The germline V gene encodes CDR1 SGHRS and CDR2 YFSETQ. The J segment lost 7 bases and the V segment lost 0 bases, leaving 4 bases of the junction unmatched. CDR3 length: 14 amino acids. The CDR3 loop is CASSLGQGGQPQHF. The DNA for the CDR3 is TGCGCCAGCAGCTTGGGACAGGGCGGCCAGCCCCAGCATTTT.

This clone came up many times. The chain is built from TRBV18 and TRBJ1-1; 7 bases map to TRBD1. J was trimmed by 5 bases and V by 6 bases; bases with no gene match: 9. CDR3 length: 14 amino acids. Germline V gene lookup returns CDR1 KGHSH and CDR2 LQKENI. The CDR3 bases are TGTGCCAGCTCGACAAATCCGGGACAGACTGAAGCTTTCTTT. Its protein product is CASSTNPGQTEAFF.

The chain couples TRBV6-1 to TRBJ2-7; 7 bases match TRBD1. CDR3 length: 15 amino acids. After removal of 2 bases from V and 3 bases from J, the junction contained 7 bases not matched to a gene. Germline V gives CDR1 MNHNS, CDR2 SASEGT. The CDR3 nucleotides read TGTGCCAGCAGTGAACAGGACAGGTCTAACTACGAGCAGTACTTC. Translation gives CASSEQDRSNYEQYF.

The rearrangement joins TRBV6-1 to TRBJ1-1; 7 bases fit TRBD1. The CDR3 runs 12 residues. Trimming cost V 5 bases and J 8 bases; bases outside gene matches: 5. Germline CDR1 is MNHNS and CDR2 is SASEGT. CDR3 sequence (DNA): TGTGCCAGCAGTCCCAGGGGGGGGGAAGCTTTCTTT. As protein: CASSPRGGEAFF.

The genes are TRBV14 and TRBJ2-2; 7 bases agree with TRBD2. The CDR3 is 16 amino acids. Unmatched junction bases numbered 12, after V lost 4 bases and J lost 7 bases. The germline V gene has CDR1 SGHDN and CDR2 FVKESK. This CDR3 is CASSRLASQGGGELFF. The DNA for the CDR3 is TGTGCCAGCAGCCGACTAGCTTCCCAAGGAGGCGGGGAGCTGTTTTTT.

The chain employs TRBV4-1 and TRBJ1-2; weak D call: TRBD1 (6 bases). The V and J ends lost 0 bases and 7 bases respectively, with 9 bases between them. Per the germline V gene, CDR1 is MGHRA and CDR2 is YSYEKL. The CDR3 extends over 13 amino acids. The CDR3 region has the DNA TGCGCCAGCAGCCAAGATTGGGGGCTTGGCTACACCTTC. Its protein product is CASSQDWGLGYTF.

The rearrangement uses TRBV5-4 and TRBJ2-5; the match to TRBD1 covers 12 bases. CDR3 length: 15 residues. The V gene end was trimmed by 3 bases and the J gene end by 1 base; junction bases not matched to a gene: 1. Germline V gene lookup returns CDR1 SGHNT and CDR2 YYREEE (reference sequence). DNA of the CDR3: TGTGCCAGCAGCTGGGGACAGGGGGCCCAAGAGACCCAGTACTTC. Encoded protein: CASSWGQGAQETQYF. Full variable domain (outside the CDR3, taken from reference TRBV5-4 and TRBJ2-5): ETGVTQSPTHLIKTRGQQVTLRCSSQSGHNTVSWYQQALGQGPQFIFQYYREEENGRGNFPPRFSGLQFPNYSSELNVNALELDDSALYLCASSWGQGAQETQYFGPGTRLLVL.

The chain links TRBV2 to TRBJ1-5, with D perhaps TRBD1 (6 bases). V was clipped by 4 bases and J by 8 bases, with 18 bases between them. This CDR3 contains 15 residues. Germline V CDR1 and CDR2: SNHLY, FYNNEI. The CDR3 sequence: CASSGLAGGIEPQHF. In DNA form, the CDR3 reads TGTGCCAGCAGTGGATTAGCGGGGGGCATCGAGCCCCAGCATTTT.

This clone was observed once. The J gene is TRBJ2-3, the V gene TRBV2; 10 bases agree with TRBD2. Losses at the gene ends were 6 bases for V and 1 base for J; bases not matched to a gene: 4. The V gene's germline CDR1 is SNHLY and CDR2 FYNNEI. The CDR3 sequence is 15 residues long. DNA of the CDR3: TGTGCCAGCAGCCTGGGGACTAGCGGCACAGATACGCAGTATTTT. Translation: CASSLGTSGTDTQYF. Combining the CDR3 with reference TRBV2 and TRBJ2-3 gives the whole variable domain EPEVTQTPSHQVTQMGQEVILRCVPISNHLYFYWYRQILGQKVEFLVSFYNNEISEKSEIFDDQFSVERPDGSNFTLKIRSTKLEDSAMYFCASSLGTSGTDTQYFGPGTRLTVL.

V is TRBV7-9 and J is TRBJ2-1; a possible D gene is TRBD2 (6 bases). Germline CDR1 SEHNR, CDR2 FQNEAQ (reference sequence). The CDR3 covers 12 residues. V shed 8 bases and J shed 12 bases, with 17 bases lying between them. The CDR3 protein is CASAPGSGGQFF. CDR3 bases: TGTGCCAGCGCGCCAGGTAGCGGAGGGCAGTTCTTC.

The chain employs TRBV27 and TRBJ2-7; D may be TRBD2 (7 bases). The germline V gene has CDR1 MNHEY and CDR2 SMNVEV (reference sequence). The CDR3 runs to 15 residues. With 3 bases removed from V and 3 bases from J, the gap between germline ends came to 15 bases. CDR3 protein: CASSFLQGGFYEQYF. In nucleotides, the CDR3 is TGTGCCAGCAGTTTCCTACAGGGAGGGTTCTACGAGCAGTACTTC.

The rearrangement links TRBV18 to TRBJ2-1, with 12 bases fitting TRBD2. Germline V CDR1 and CDR2: KGHSH, LQKENI. The V gene end was trimmed by 3 bases and the J gene end by 9 bases; junction bases not matched to a gene: 9. The CDR3 spans 16 residues. The CDR3 bases are TGTGCCAGCTCACCGTCTAGACTAGCGGGAGATTCTGAGCAGTTCTTC. Translating gives CASSPSRLAGDSEQFF. Together with reference TRBV18 and TRBJ2-1, the CDR3 gives the full variable domain: NAGVMQNPRHLVRRRGQEARLRCSPMKGHSHVYWYRQLPEEGLKFMVYLQKENIIDESGMPKERFSAEFPKEGPSILRIQQVVRGDSAAYFCASSPSRLAGDSEQFFGPGTRLTVL.

This clone was detected only once. The chain carries TRBV30 and TRBJ2-3; 8 positions agree with TRBD1. The V and J ends lost 5 bases and 0 bases, in that order; junction bases with no gene match: 7. The CDR3 extends over 15 amino acids. The germline V gene encodes CDR1 GTSNPN and CDR2 SVGIG (reference sequence). The CDR3 DNA sequence: TGTGCCTGGTACCCAGGGGGCCCTAGCACAGATACGCAGTATTTT. Protein: CAWYPGGPSTDTQYF.

V is TRBV27 and J is TRBJ2-7; possibly TRBD1 for D (6 bases). The CDR3 totals 11 residues. In germline, CDR1 is MNHEY, CDR2 SMNVEV (reference sequence). V was cut by 7 bases and J by 11 bases, with 15 bases left in between. CDR3: CASIPRQGKYF. The CDR3 region has the DNA TGTGCCAGCATCCCCCGGCAGGGGAAGTACTTC.

The V call is TRBV28, the J call TRBJ2-1, with no clear D. This CDR3 contains 12 residues. The germline V gene encodes CDR1 MDHEN and CDR2 SYDVKM. Between the trimmed V and J ends, which lost 6 bases and 4 bases, there was a span of 7 bases. DNA for the CDR3: TGTGCCAGCAGCCTGAGGTACAATGAGCAGTTCTTC. Protein product: CASSLRYNEQFF.

This clone was counted between two and nine times. As DNA, the CDR3 is TGTGCCAGCAGCGTCACCGCAGGGATTCGGTATGGCTACACCTTC. Translation gives CASSVTAGIRYGYTF. The chain carries TRBV11-3 and TRBJ1-2; D perhaps matches TRBD1 (5 bases). Germline V gene sequence: CDR1 SGHNT, CDR2 YENEEA. Trimming took 5 bases from V and 5 from J, leaving 18 bases between them. The CDR3 spans 15 residues.

V and J are TRBV18 and TRBJ2-7; 11 bases map to TRBD2. The V segment lost 1 base and the J segment 2 bases; nucleotides outside the gene matches: 4. The germline V gene has CDR1 KGHSH and CDR2 LQKENI. The CDR3 is 16 amino acids. CDR3 bases: TGTGCCAGCTCACCACGGGGGACTAGCGGTCCCTACGAGCAGTACTTC. Encoded protein: CASSPRGTSGPYEQYF.

This chain uses TRBV18 with TRBJ1-3; TRBD1 is a possible D gene (5 bases). Trimming left V 6 bases short and J 4 bases short, with 16 bases between. This CDR3 is 15 amino acids long. Germline CDR1 KGHSH, CDR2 LQKENI. CDR3 bases: TGTGCCAGCTCCCCGGGGCTGACATCCGGAAACACCATATATTTT. Translating it yields CASSPGLTSGNTIYF. Full variable domain (outside the CDR3, taken from reference TRBV18 and TRBJ1-3): NAGVMQNPRHLVRRRGQEARLRCSPMKGHSHVYWYRQLPEEGLKFMVYLQKENIIDESGMPKERFSAEFPKEGPSILRIQQVVRGDSAAYFCASSPGLTSGNTIYFGEGSWLTVV.